This T cell receptor (beta chain) was identified during a study of identical twins. Study-level points and caveats: In zero-insertion analyses, partial confounding could arise from invariant MAIT and iNKT cells.

TCRdb reanalysed the 5' RACE reads using MiXCR and keeps one entry per CDR3 protein. The sample has around 960,000 distinct CDR3 sequences; roughly 12% are singletons. The CDR3 is made up of 12 amino acids. The V end lost 5 bases, the J end lost 4 bases, and 8 bases lay between the germline ends. Looked up from germline, CDR1 is MNHEY and CDR2 is SVGAGI. This clonotype was observed at least ten times. Its specificity is unknown. These data also featured in a second study, about yellow fever vaccine responses in identical twins.

The sequence derives from a woman under 30 in good health. Specimen: PBMCs. The chain is built from TRBV6-5 and TRBJ1-2; no reliable D call. The CDR3 reads CASSPAGYGYTF. The CDR3 DNA reads TGTGCCAGCAGTCCGGCGGGCTATGGCTACACCTTC.